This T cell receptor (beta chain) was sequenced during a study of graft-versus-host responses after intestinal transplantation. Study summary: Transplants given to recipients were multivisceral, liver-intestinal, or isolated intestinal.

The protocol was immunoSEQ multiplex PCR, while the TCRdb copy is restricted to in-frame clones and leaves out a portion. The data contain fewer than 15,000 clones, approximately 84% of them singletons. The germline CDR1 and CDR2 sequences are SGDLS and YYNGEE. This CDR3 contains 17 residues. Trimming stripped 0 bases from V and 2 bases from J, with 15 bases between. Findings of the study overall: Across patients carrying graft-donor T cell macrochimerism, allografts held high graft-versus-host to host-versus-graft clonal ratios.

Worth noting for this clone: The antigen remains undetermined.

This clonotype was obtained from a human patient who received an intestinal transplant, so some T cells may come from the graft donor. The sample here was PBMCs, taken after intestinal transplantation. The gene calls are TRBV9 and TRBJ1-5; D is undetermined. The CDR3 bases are TGTGCCAGCAGCGTAGGGTCGAGGCCCAGTGGCAATCAGCCCCAGCATTTT. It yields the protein CASSVGSRPSGNQPQHF.